This TCR beta chain was found in a study of cytomegalovirus exposure and HLA in healthy donors. Deletions cut 0 bases from V and 6 bases from J, with 11 bases between. Per germline, CDR1 LGHNT and CDR2 FRNRAP. The CDR3 length is 15 residues. Primers included in the PCR were 60 Vbeta and 13 Jbeta primers. Data came from immunoSEQ multiplex PCR; TCRdb stores just in-frame clones and leaves some out. This sample has some 150,000 clones, with around 75% found just once. This clonotype was sampled from a human donor in good health. The source material was PBMCs. The rearrangement links TRBV12-5 to TRBJ2-2, with D hard to call. CDR3 loop: CASGLVLGSPGELFF. CDR3 bases: TGTGCTAGTGGTTTGGTACTCGGTAGCCCCGGGGAGCTGTTTTTT.